Each of the 28 T cell receptor beta chains below was sequenced from the same sample in a study of shared clonotypes between healthy human individuals. Clones were read by immunoSEQ multiplex PCR, and TCRdb kept only the in-frame ones, dropping some. The table includes around 2.3 million clones, nearly 97% detected once. Material for sequencing was naive CD4+ T cells sorted from blood. The subset is: CD45RA+ positively selected. All receptors come from a man aged 18 to 35 in good health.

This chain connects TRBV28 to TRBJ1-2; no clear D. The V end lost 6 bases, the J end lost 5 bases, and 13 bases lay between the germline ends. There are 13 residues in the CDR3. Germline values: CDR1 MDHEN, CDR2 SYDVKM. For the CDR3, the DNA is TGTGCCAGCAGCGGTGGATTTCTTTATGGCTACACCTTC. Its protein product is CASSGGFLYGYTF.

On this clone itself: Additional DNA sequences in this sample encode the identical CDR3. This chain connects TRBV7-2 to TRBJ1-5; D perhaps matches TRBD1 (6 bases). Trimming took 5 bases from V and 2 from J, leaving 7 bases between them. This CDR3 is built from 13 residues. CDR1 SGHTA and CDR2 FQGNSA come from the germline V gene. The CDR3 region is CASSPGGNQPQHF. The CDR3 DNA reads as TGTGCCAGCAGCCCAGGGGGCAATCAGCCCCAGCATTTT.

Only one count was recorded for this clone. The V call is TRBV11-2, the J call TRBJ2-1; either TRBD1 or TRBD2 may fit D (5 bases each). V lost 0 bases to trimming and J lost 12 bases, with 21 bases between them. This CDR3 has 16 residues. CDR1 SGHAT and CDR2 FQNNGV come from the germline V gene. Here the CDR3 DNA reads TGTGCCAGCAGCTTAGATCGGGGCCAGACGGGTGGGGTGCAGTTCTTC. It is translated as CASSLDRGQTGGVQFF.

V usage is TRBV14 and J usage is TRBJ2-1, with D perhaps TRBD1 (6 bases). V was clipped by 4 bases and J by 4 bases, with 8 bases between them. The CDR3 is 13 residues long. Germline-derived CDR1 and CDR2 are SGHDN and FVKESK. In DNA form, the CDR3 reads TGTGCCAGCAGCCTGGACAGATACAATGAGCAGTTCTTC. Translation: CASSLDRYNEQFF.

The chain has TRBV6-1 and TRBJ1-3; 7 nucleotides agree with TRBD1. Trimming cost V 7 bases and J 8 bases; bases outside gene matches: 11. Germline V gene sequence: CDR1 MNHNS, CDR2 SASEGT. The CDR3 length is 14 residues. The CDR3 region has the DNA TGTGCCAGCACCTCGGGACAGAGAATACACACCATATATTTT. Translating it yields CASTSGQRIHTIYF.

Turning to this clone: The same CDR3 can be traced to other DNA sequences in this sample. The chain uses TRBV5-4 and TRBJ2-2; TRBD2 matches 15 bases. Germline-derived CDR1 and CDR2 are SGHNT and YYREEE (reference sequence). V lost 3 bases and J lost 2; bases outside the gene matches: 2. The CDR3 loop spans 17 amino acids. CDR3 DNA: TGTGCCAGCAGCTCGGGACTAGCGGGGGGAAACACCGGGGAGCTGTTTTTT. Translated, it gives CASSSGLAGGNTGELFF.

The rearrangement uses TRBV7-3 and TRBJ2-7; the D gene is possibly TRBD2 (6 bases). The CDR3 length is 14 residues. Trimming shortened V by 5 bases and J by 6 bases, and 17 bases separated the two germline ends. Germline V lookup: CDR1 SGHTA, CDR2 FQGTGA. The CDR3 coding sequence is TGTGCCAGCAGCCCTCAGGGAGGTGTCGGCGAGCAGTACTTC. Its protein product is CASSPQGGVGEQYF.

The rearrangement joins TRBV5-4 to TRBJ1-1; TRBD1 agrees at 8 bases. Unmatched junction bases numbered 1, after V lost 5 bases and J lost 1 base. The CDR3 runs 13 residues. From germline, CDR1 is SGHNT and CDR2 YYREEE (reference sequence). This CDR3 reads CASRGTGNTEAFF. The CDR3 nucleotides read TGTGCCAGCAGAGGGACAGGGAACACTGAAGCTTTCTTT.

The sample holds one count of this clone. This chain links TRBV7-9 with TRBJ1-2, with a possible D match to TRBD1 (5 bases). CDR1 and CDR2 from the germline V gene are SEHNR and FQNEAQ (reference sequence). V shed 5 bases and J shed 4 bases, with 11 bases lying between them. CDR3 length: 13 residues. The DNA of the CDR3 is TGTGCCAGCAGCCCTGGAGGGGTCTATGGCTACACCTTC. It is translated as CASSPGGVYGYTF.

The V and J genes are TRBV9 and TRBJ1-2; TRBD1 is a possible D gene (6 bases). The germline V and J ends were trimmed by 4 bases and 4 bases, with 11 bases remaining between them. CDR1 is SGDLS and CDR2 is YYNGEE in the germline V gene. The CDR3 is made up of 13 amino acids. The CDR3 DNA follows: TGTGCCAGCAGCAACAGGGACGGCTATGGCTACACCTTC. This translates into CASSNRDGYGYTF.

The chain is built from TRBV2 and TRBJ2-5; D might be TRBD2 (5 bases). CDR1 SNHLY and CDR2 FYNNEI come from the germline V gene. The CDR3 spans 14 residues. V was shortened by 6 bases and J by 4 bases, with 15 bases between the two germline ends. Here the CDR3 reads CASSRTYGGETQYF. The CDR3 DNA sequence: TGTGCCAGCAGCCGGACGTATGGAGGAGAGACCCAGTACTTC. The full variable domain, in which reference TRBV2 and TRBJ2-5 provide the parts outside the CDR3, is EPEVTQTPSHQVTQMGQEVILRCVPISNHLYFYWYRQILGQKVEFLVSFYNNEISEKSEIFDDQFSVERPDGSNFTLKIRSTKLEDSAMYFCASSRTYGGETQYFGPGTRLLVL.

The chain is built from TRBV5-1 and TRBJ2-2; maybe TRBD2 (7 bases). Germline V lookup: CDR1 SGHRS, CDR2 YFSETQ. The CDR3 is 17 amino acids. V was clipped by 3 bases and J by 5 bases, with 20 bases between them. This chain's CDR3 is CASSWTGGGGNTGELFF. Here the CDR3 DNA reads TGCGCCAGCAGCTGGACTGGCGGGGGCGGGAATACCGGGGAGCTGTTTTTT.

V gene TRBV10-1 combines with J gene TRBJ2-7; D is possibly TRBD2 (6 bases). Germline V gene lookup returns CDR1 WNHNN and CDR2 SYGVQD (reference sequence). This CDR3 is built from 14 residues. The ends were cut back, 4 bases at V and 6 bases at J, with 16 bases in the middle. CDR3 nucleotide sequence: TGCGCCAGCAGTGCAGACCTTAGCGGCGCCGAGCAGTACTTC. Residues: CASSADLSGAEQYF.

The V and J genes are TRBV2 and TRBJ2-7, with TRBD2 matching over 15 bases. Trimming took 6 bases from V and 5 from J; bases not matched to a gene: 11. The germline V gene has CDR1 SNHLY and CDR2 FYNNEI. The length of the CDR3 is 17 residues. CDR3 sequence reads: CASSGLAGGPRSHEQYF. CDR3 nucleotide sequence: TGTGCCAGCAGCGGACTAGCGGGAGGGCCAAGGTCCCACGAGCAGTACTTC.

The genes are TRBV6-6 and TRBJ1-4; the D is unclear. The V gene lost 2 bases and the J gene lost 7 bases, with 11 bases spanning the gap. The CDR3 has 14 amino acids. Germline V gene sequence: CDR1 MNHNY, CDR2 SVGAGI (reference sequence). This CDR3 reads CASSYGVRGEKLFF. The CDR3 region has the DNA TGTGCCAGCAGTTACGGCGTCCGAGGTGAAAAACTGTTTTTT.

CDR3 protein: CASSYSDRNYGYTF. CDR3 DNA: TGTGCCAGCAGTTACTCGGACAGAAACTATGGCTACACCTTC. The J gene is TRBJ1-2, the V gene TRBV6-6, with D perhaps TRBD1 (6 bases). The CDR3 extends over 14 amino acids. V lost 0 bases and J 2 bases, leaving 7 bases between the germline ends. Germline V gives CDR1 MNHNY, CDR2 SVGAGI (reference sequence).

In this sample, this clone turned up once. The sample contains more than one DNA sequence encoding this CDR3. This chain uses TRBV5-1 with TRBJ1-2, with 7 bases lining up with TRBD1. J lost 3 bases, V lost 4 bases, and 3 bases had no gene match. Germline V gene lookup returns CDR1 SGHRS and CDR2 YFSETQ. CDR3 length: 13 residues. The CDR3 is CASSVQGDYGYTF. The CDR3 DNA is TGCGCCAGCAGCGTCCAGGGGGACTATGGCTACACCTTC.

V gene TRBV2 combines with J gene TRBJ1-6; TRBD1 might be the D (6 bases). The CDR3 has 14 amino acids. Trimming took off 5 bases at V and 9 bases at J, with 14 bases between the two ends. The V gene's germline CDR1 is SNHLY and CDR2 FYNNEI. CDR3 loop: CASSQGRGGSPLHF. The CDR3, as DNA: TGTGCCAGCAGTCAGGGGAGAGGTGGTTCACCCCTCCACTTT.

The chain is built from TRBV6-1 and TRBJ2-1, with D maybe TRBD2 (6 bases). Germline assignment: CDR1 MNHNS and CDR2 SASEGT. Deletions cut 1 base from V and 1 base from J, with 11 bases between. This CDR3 is built from 16 residues. CDR3 sequence reads: CASSEVLAWSYNEQFF. The CDR3, as DNA: TGTGCCAGCAGTGAAGTACTAGCTTGGTCCTACAATGAGCAGTTCTTC.

The V call is TRBV5-8, the J call TRBJ1-2; possible D gene TRBD1, 5 bases. There are 13 residues in the CDR3. Trimming stripped 2 bases from V and 4 bases from J, with 9 bases between. Germline V CDR1 and CDR2: SGHTS, YDEGEE. CDR3 sequence (DNA): TGTGCCAGCAGCTTCGGGACGGTCTATGGCTACACCTTC. Translated, it gives CASSFGTVYGYTF.

This clone was picked up one time. The chain couples TRBV6-5 to TRBJ2-1; a weak D match, TRBD2 (6 bases). CDR3 length: 13 amino acids. V was pared by 7 bases and J by 7 bases, with 14 bases between. Looked up from germline, CDR1 is MNHEY and CDR2 is SVGAGI. The CDR3 loop reads CASNRRGENEQFF. In DNA, the CDR3 is TGTGCCAGCAATAGGCGGGGCGAGAATGAGCAGTTCTTC.

Comments on this clone: Other DNA sequences in the same sample also yield this CDR3. The chain joins TRBV7-9 to TRBJ1-2; D ambiguous. The CDR3 runs to 14 residues. V dropped 0 bases and J dropped 1 base, with 6 bases sitting between them. The V gene's germline CDR1 is SEHNR and CDR2 FQNEAQ (reference sequence). This chain's CDR3 is CASSLAAINYGYTF. In DNA, the CDR3 is TGTGCCAGCAGCTTAGCGGCTATTAACTATGGCTACACCTTC.

This chain joins TRBV11-2 and TRBJ2-5, with D perhaps TRBD2 (5 bases). The germline V gene has CDR1 SGHAT and CDR2 FQNNGV. The length of the CDR3 is 14 residues. V lost 5 bases and J lost 5, with 15 bases in between. The CDR3 region has the DNA TGTGCCAGCAGCGAAACTAGTTTTTCGGAGACCCAGTACTTC. Translation: CASSETSFSETQYF.

CDR3 region: CASGSSYNEQFF. Here the CDR3 DNA reads TGTGCCAGCGGTAGCTCCTACAATGAGCAGTTCTTC. The V call is TRBV19, the J call TRBJ2-1; D is undetermined. The V and J ends lost 9 bases and 0 bases respectively, with 6 bases between them. CDR1 is LNHDA and CDR2 is SQIVND in the germline V gene (reference sequence). The CDR3 runs 12 residues.

V usage is TRBV7-8 and J usage is TRBJ1-1, with D unresolved. Germline V gene lookup returns CDR1 SGHVS and CDR2 FQNEAQ. The V end lost 1 base, the J end lost 0 bases, and 9 bases lay between the germline ends. CDR3 length: 15 amino acids. The CDR3 loop reads CASSLGLAVNTEAFF. As DNA, the CDR3 is TGTGCCAGCAGCTTAGGTCTTGCGGTGAACACTGAAGCTTTCTTT.

The chain couples TRBV6-6 to TRBJ2-3; no reliable D call. V lost 0 bases and J 6 bases, leaving 4 bases between the germline ends. The CDR3 is made up of 12 amino acids. Germline lookup yields CDR1 MNHNY and CDR2 SVGAGI (reference sequence). The CDR3 spells CASSYSVDTQYF. Written as DNA, the CDR3 is TGTGCCAGCAGTTACTCAGTGGATACGCAGTATTTT.

This clone has a single count. V gene TRBV2 combines with J gene TRBJ2-7; a weak D match, TRBD1 (6 bases). V lost 3 bases to trimming and J lost 0 bases, with 12 bases between them. Germline V CDR1 and CDR2: SNHLY, FYNNEI. This CDR3 is built from 15 residues. CDR3 bases: TGTGCCAGCAGTGAGTCAGGGGCCTTCTCCTACGAGCAGTACTTC. Amino acids: CASSESGAFSYEQYF.

The chain couples TRBV18 to TRBJ2-5; TRBD1 matches 7 bases. The CDR3 runs to 13 residues. V was clipped by 6 bases and J by 4 bases; unmatched bases: 5. CDR1 is KGHSH, CDR2 LQKENI, per germline. The CDR3 here is CASSPWTGETQYF. In DNA form, the CDR3 reads TGTGCCAGCTCCCCTTGGACAGGAGAGACCCAGTACTTC.